The clone carrying this T cell receptor beta chain was observed a single time. The data are from a study of OX40 agonist ivuxolimab in advanced cancers. Assay used: immunoSEQ multiplex PCR; TCRdb lists only in-frame clones, some missing. Of tens of thousands of clones in the sample, about 86% were seen once. Germline assignment: CDR1 MDHEN and CDR2 SYDVKM. V lost 10 bases and J lost 8, with 21 bases in between. CDR3 size: 14 residues. The chain joins TRBV28 to TRBJ2-1; the D gene is possibly TRBD1 (6 bases). The clonotype was recovered from an adult with an advanced solid tumor such as melanoma, head and neck, liver or kidney cancer. The specimen comprised CD4+ or CD8+ T cells sorted from blood, sampled in a trial of the OX40 agonist ivuxolimab. CDR3 in amino acids: CATRQGYRIDEQFF. The CDR3, as DNA: TGTGCCACCCGCCAGGGGTATAGGATCGATGAGCAGTTCTTC. Complete variable domain (other parts from reference TRBV28 and TRBJ2-1): DVKVTQSSRYLVKRTGEKVFLECVQDMDHENMFWYRQDPGLGLRLIYFSYDVKMKEKGDIPEGYSVSREKKERFSLILESASTNQTSMYLCATRQGYRIDEQFFGPGTRLTVL.